This entry features one T cell receptor beta chain sequence. The table came from immunoSEQ multiplex PCR; TCRdb's copy has only in-frame clones and leaves some out. The sample holds 150,000 to 200,000 clones, around 85% seen once. This sample is part of a study of lymphopenia after photon versus proton radiotherapy. V was cut by 2 bases and J by 7 bases, with 14 bases left in between. Germline V gives CDR1 GTSNPN, CDR2 SVGIG (reference sequence). The CDR3 runs 13 residues. The chain couples TRBV30 to TRBJ2-5; D may be TRBD2 (6 bases). The sequence derives from a man aged 45-65 years with gastric cancer. The input for sequencing was peripheral blood, taken from a patient treated with photon-based radiotherapy. CDR3 coding DNA: TGTGCCTGGAGTCTGCGGGGATCAGGGACCCAGTACTTC. Its protein product is CAWSLRGSGTQYF.